These 2 T cell receptor beta chains came from one sample sequenced in a study of tissue T cells after allogeneic stem cell transplantation. The assay was immunoSEQ multiplex PCR, and TCRdb's table has in-frame clones only and misses some. The sample shows several thousand clones, about 50% of them seen only once. Noted time point: mouse harvest day 7 after allogeneic transplant. The graft held 10^6 splenic CD5+ T cells and 10^7 T-cell-depleted bone marrow cells. Material: gut tissue. The receptors originated from a female BALB/c mouse given C57BL/6 T cells with graft-versus-host disease after an allogeneic hematopoietic cell transplant.

A note on this clone: Here the gene names and germline are mouse. The read terminates 1 residue ahead of where the CDR3 ends, so the germline J gene completes it. J is TRBJ2-2 and V is TRBV20, with no clear D. From germline, CDR1 is GFQATS and CDR2 STVNSAI. Trimming removed 4 bases from V and 0 bases from J, with 9 bases in between. CDR3 length: 14 residues. Incomplete CDR3 DNA: TGTGGTGCTATGACCCCTGCAAACACCGGGCAGCTCTAC. Translating gives CGAMTPANTGQLY. The CDR3 reads in full as CGAMTPANTGQLYF. The variable domain in full, completed from reference TRBV20 and TRBJ2-2, reads GALVYQYPRRTICKSGTSMRMECQAVGFQATSVAWYRQSPQKTFELIALSTVNSAIKYEQNFTQEKFPISHPNLSFSSMTVLNAYLEDRGLYLCGAMTPANTGQLYFGEGSKLTVL.

In regard to this clone: Here the gene names and germline are mouse. The read ends 1 residue early relative to the CDR3; the germline J gene fills the gap. The chain uses TRBV23 and TRBJ2-5; the table's D call, TRBD1, was not checked against the DNA. Germline CDR1 reads KGHTA; CDR2 reads FQNQQP. This CDR3 comprises 13 residues. The sequenced part of the CDR3 DNA is TGCTCCAGCAGCCGACAGGGCCAAGACACCCAGTAC. Residues: CSSSRQGQDTQY. The CDR3, in full, reads CSSSRQGQDTQYF.